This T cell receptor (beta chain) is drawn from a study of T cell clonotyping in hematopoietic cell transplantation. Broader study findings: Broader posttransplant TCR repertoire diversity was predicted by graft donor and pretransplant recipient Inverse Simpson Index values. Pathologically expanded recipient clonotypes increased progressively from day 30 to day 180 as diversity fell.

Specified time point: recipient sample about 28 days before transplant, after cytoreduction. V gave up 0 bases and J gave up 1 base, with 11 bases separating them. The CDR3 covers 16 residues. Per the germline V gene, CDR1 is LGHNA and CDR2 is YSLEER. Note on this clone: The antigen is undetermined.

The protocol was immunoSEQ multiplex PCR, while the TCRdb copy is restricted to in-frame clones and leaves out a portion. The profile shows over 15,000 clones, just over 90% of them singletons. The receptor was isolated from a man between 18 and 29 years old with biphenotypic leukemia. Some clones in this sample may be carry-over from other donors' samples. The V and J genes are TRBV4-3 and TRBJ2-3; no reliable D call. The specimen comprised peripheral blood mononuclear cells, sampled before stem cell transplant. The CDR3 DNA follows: TGCGCCAGCAGCCAAGATACACCGCTGGGCACAGATACGCAGTATTTT. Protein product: CASSQDTPLGTDTQYF.